This passage covers 18 T cell receptor beta chains from one sample sequenced in a study of graft-versus-host responses after intestinal transplantation. No antigens are known for them. The table came from immunoSEQ multiplex PCR; TCRdb's copy has only in-frame clones and leaves some out. The data hold tens of thousands of clones, with roughly 91% observed a single time. The sequencing here drew on unstimulated CD8+ T cells sorted from spleen or lymph node cells, taken before intestinal transplant. The origin of the receptors is a human donor who received an intestinal transplant.

J is TRBJ2-7 and V is TRBV5-4; 7 bases fit TRBD1. The CDR3 has 13 amino acids. Germline CDR1 is SGHNT and CDR2 is YYREEE (reference sequence). The V gene end was trimmed by 4 bases and the J gene end by 4 bases; junction bases not matched to a gene: 5. The CDR3 here is CASSPGTVYEQYF. The CDR3 bases are TGTGCCAGCAGCCCAGGGACAGTTTACGAGCAGTACTTC. Full variable domain (outside the CDR3, taken from reference TRBV5-4 and TRBJ2-7): ETGVTQSPTHLIKTRGQQVTLRCSSQSGHNTVSWYQQALGQGPQFIFQYYREEENGRGNFPPRFSGLQFPNYSSELNVNALELDDSALYLCASSPGTVYEQYFGPGTRLTVT.

The genes are TRBV9 and TRBJ1-1; TRBD1 agrees at 8 bases. Germline CDR1 SGDLS, CDR2 YYNGEE. V lost 4 bases and J lost 1; bases outside the gene matches: 3. The CDR3 runs 14 residues. CDR3 amino acids: CASSLGQGNTEAFF. The CDR3 DNA sequence: TGTGCCAGCAGCCTCGGACAGGGGAACACTGAAGCTTTCTTT.

The CDR3 loop reads CAWTPGLAGFNPFF. The CDR3 coding sequence is TGTGCCTGGACCCCGGGACTAGCGGGGTTCAATCCGTTCTTC. This sequence joins TRBV30 and TRBJ2-1; 13 positions agree with TRBD2. Unmatched junction bases numbered 12, after V lost 4 bases and J lost 15 bases. The CDR3 covers 14 residues. Germline lookup yields CDR1 GTSNPN and CDR2 SVGIG (reference sequence).

The chain has TRBV7-9 and TRBJ2-2; tentatively, D is TRBD2 (6 bases). V lost 5 bases and J lost 6, with 10 bases in between. This CDR3 region has 13 residues. The germline V gene has CDR1 SEHNR and CDR2 FQNEAQ (reference sequence). The CDR3 is CASSQPGAGELFF. The DNA for the CDR3 is TGTGCCAGCAGCCAACCGGGGGCCGGGGAGCTGTTTTTT.

This chain joins TRBV4-3 and TRBJ1-2, with 7 bases aligning to TRBD1. CDR1 LGHNA and CDR2 YSLEER come from the germline V gene. The CDR3 totals 16 residues. The V and J ends lost 0 bases and 2 bases, in that order; junction bases with no gene match: 6. The CDR3 sequence: CASSQDSETGNYGYTF. CDR3 sequence (DNA): TGCGCCAGCAGCCAAGATTCGGAGACAGGGAACTATGGCTACACCTTC.

The V gene is TRBV10-3, the J gene TRBJ1-3; D is uncertain. The CDR3 loop spans 14 amino acids. Trimming cost V 3 bases and J 0 bases, with 6 bases left between them. Per the germline V gene, CDR1 is ENHRY and CDR2 is SYGVKD. This chain's CDR3 is CAISDPLSGNTIYF. The CDR3 nucleotides are TGTGCCATCAGTGACCCCCTCTCTGGAAACACCATATATTTT.

The chain employs TRBV10-1 and TRBJ2-1; no firm D call. V lost 2 bases to trimming and J lost 3 bases, with 8 bases between them. The CDR3 consists of 14 residues. The germline V gene has CDR1 WNHNN and CDR2 SYGVQD (reference sequence). DNA for the CDR3: TGCGCCAGCAGTGAGCCAGGCTTCTACAATGAGCAGTTCTTC. Protein: CASSEPGFYNEQFF.

This clone has only one observation. This chain connects TRBV28 to TRBJ2-1; 7 nucleotides line up with TRBD1. J gave up 4 bases and V 1 base, and 7 bases lay outside the gene matches. Per germline, CDR1 MDHEN and CDR2 SYDVKM. The CDR3 contains 16 residues. CDR3 amino acids: CASSLYDRVEYNEQFF. The DNA of the CDR3 is TGTGCCAGCAGTTTATACGACAGGGTCGAGTACAATGAGCAGTTCTTC.

The rearrangement uses TRBV7-9 and TRBJ1-4; possible D gene TRBD1, 5 bases. Trimming removed 5 bases at V and 7 bases at J, with 8 bases between. This CDR3 has 12 residues. CDR1 is SEHNR and CDR2 is FQNEAQ in the germline V gene (reference sequence). CDR3 in amino acids: CASSPDTEKLFF. The CDR3 region has the DNA TGTGCCAGCAGCCCGGACACTGAAAAACTGTTTTTT.

CDR3: CSVYGLGESYNEQFF. The CDR3 bases are TGCAGCGTTTACGGACTAGGGGAATCCTACAATGAGCAGTTCTTC. The chain has TRBV29-1 and TRBJ2-1; TRBD2 matches 7 bases. The ends lost 5 bases at V and 1 base at J; junction bases unmatched: 8. Germline V lookup: CDR1 SQVTM, CDR2 ANQGSEA. The CDR3 totals 15 residues.

In this sample, this clone turned up once. This chain uses TRBV28 with TRBJ2-3, with 9 bases that match TRBD2. This CDR3 is built from 17 residues. Germline assignment: CDR1 MDHEN and CDR2 SYDVKM. Unmatched junction bases numbered 15, after V lost 6 bases and J lost 5 bases. The CDR3 coding sequence is TGTGCCAGCAGCATAGGCAGAGGTAGCGGGAGAGAAGATACGCAGTATTTT. It codes for CASSIGRGSGREDTQYF.

The chain employs TRBV2 and TRBJ2-7; D is possibly TRBD2 (5 bases). V shed 8 bases and J shed 0 bases, with 11 bases lying between them. The CDR3 extends over 13 amino acids. Per germline, CDR1 SNHLY and CDR2 FYNNEI. CDR3 in DNA: TGTGCCAGCGCGGGCAGGTCCTCCTACGAGCAGTACTTC. It specifies CASAGRSSYEQYF.

The J gene is TRBJ1-4, the V gene TRBV7-9, with D maybe TRBD1 (5 bases). This CDR3 spans 13 amino acids. Trimming removed 5 bases at V and 5 bases at J, with 9 bases between. Germline CDR1 and CDR2: SEHNR and FQNEAQ (reference sequence). The CDR3 here is CASSPTGNEKLFF. The CDR3 nucleotides are TGTGCCAGCAGCCCAACAGGAAATGAAAAACTGTTTTTT.

The genes are TRBV7-2 and TRBJ2-3; TRBD2 agrees at 10 bases. CDR3 length equals 16 residues. J was trimmed by 2 bases and V by 3 bases; bases with no gene match: 5. Germline V gene lookup returns CDR1 SGHTA and CDR2 FQGNSA. DNA of the CDR3: TGTGCCAGCAGCTTCGGACTAGCGGATCTCACAGATACGCAGTATTTT. Translation: CASSFGLADLTDTQYF.

A few counts support this clone. The chain couples TRBV7-2 to TRBJ2-1; 7 bases map to TRBD1. Germline-derived CDR1 and CDR2 are SGHTA and FQGNSA. V gave up 2 bases and J gave up 6 bases; unmatched junction bases: 7. The CDR3 extends over 15 amino acids. The CDR3 region is CASSLYETGLNEQFF. The CDR3 region has the DNA TGTGCCAGCAGCTTATATGAGACAGGGCTCAATGAGCAGTTCTTC. The complete variable domain, with remaining parts taken from reference TRBV7-2 and TRBJ2-1, reads GAGVSQSPSNKVTEKGKDVELRCDPISGHTALYWYRQSLGQGLEFLIYFQGNSAPDKSGLPSDRFSAERTGGSVSTLTIQRTQQEDSAVYLCASSLYETGLNEQFFGPGTRLTVL.

The V gene is TRBV28, the J gene TRBJ2-5; 9 bases are a match to TRBD2. This CDR3 contains 14 residues. V shed 2 bases and J 5 bases; nucleotides not matched to a gene: 3. Germline V gene lookup returns CDR1 MDHEN and CDR2 SYDVKM. The chain's CDR3 is CASSLAGGPETQYF. CDR3 DNA: TGTGCCAGCAGTTTAGCGGGAGGGCCGGAGACCCAGTACTTC.

The chain recombines TRBV7-9 with TRBJ2-7, with TRBD1 matching over 7 bases. This CDR3 is built from 13 residues. The V gene end was trimmed by 8 bases and the J gene end by 6 bases; junction bases not matched to a gene: 10. From germline, CDR1 is SEHNR and CDR2 FQNEAQ (reference sequence). In nucleotides, the CDR3 is TGTGCCAGCGGACCGGGACAGTCACGCGAGCAGTACTTC. This translates into CASGPGQSREQYF.

The chain joins TRBV7-3 to TRBJ2-7; 7 bases line up with TRBD2. Germline values: CDR1 SGHTA, CDR2 FQGTGA. The trim removed 4 bases at V and 4 bases at J, leaving 4 bases unmatched. There are 13 residues in the CDR3. DNA for the CDR3: TGTGCCAGCAGCTGGGCTAGCGGATACGAGCAGTACTTC. It yields the protein CASSWASGYEQYF.